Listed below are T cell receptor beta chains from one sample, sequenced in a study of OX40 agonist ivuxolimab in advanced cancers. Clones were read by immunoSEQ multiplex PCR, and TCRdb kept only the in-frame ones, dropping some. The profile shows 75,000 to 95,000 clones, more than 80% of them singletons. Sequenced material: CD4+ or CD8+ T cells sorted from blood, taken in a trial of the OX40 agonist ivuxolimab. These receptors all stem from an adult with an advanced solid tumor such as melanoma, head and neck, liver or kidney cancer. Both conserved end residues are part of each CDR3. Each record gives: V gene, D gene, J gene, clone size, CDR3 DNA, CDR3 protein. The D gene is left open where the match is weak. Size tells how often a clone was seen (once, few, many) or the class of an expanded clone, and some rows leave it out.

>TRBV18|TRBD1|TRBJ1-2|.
TGTGCCAGCTCACCAGGGGACCCCAGGGGGCGTGCCTATGGCTACACCTTC
CASSPGDPRGRAYGYTF
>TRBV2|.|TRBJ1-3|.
TGTGCCAGCACCCCAGGGCTTGGAAACACCATATATTTT
CASTPGLGNTIYF
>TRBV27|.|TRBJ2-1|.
TGTGCCAGCATAAAACAGGGTTTGTACAGTGAGCAGTTCTTC
CASIKQGLYSEQFF
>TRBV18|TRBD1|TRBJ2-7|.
TGTGCCAGCTCACCCTCCGGGACAGGGTTCAACGAGCAGTACTTC
CASSPSGTGFNEQYF
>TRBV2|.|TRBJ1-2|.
TGTGCCAGCAGTACTACAGGGAACATGGGGGGCTACACCTTC
CASSTTGNMGGYTF
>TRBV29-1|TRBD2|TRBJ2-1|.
TGCAGCGTTGGTTCGGGGGGAGGTTACAATGAGCAGTTCTTC
CSVGSGGGYNEQFF
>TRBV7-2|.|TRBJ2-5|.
TGTGCCAGCAGCTTACGGTTTGGGAGCCAAGAGACCCAGTACTTC
CASSLRFGSQETQYF
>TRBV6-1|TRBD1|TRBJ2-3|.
TGTGCCACGGGAAGGACAGGTTGGTCCACAGATACGCAGTATTTT
CATGRTGWSTDTQYF
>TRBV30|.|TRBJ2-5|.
TGTGCCAGTGGACAGAACCAAGAGACCCAGTACTTC
CASGQNQETQYF
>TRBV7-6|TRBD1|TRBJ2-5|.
TGTGCCAGCAGCGGGGACAGGGGCAAGGGCCAAGAGACCCAGTACTTC
CASSGDRGKGQETQYF
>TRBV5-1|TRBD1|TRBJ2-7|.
TGCGCCAGCAGCTTGGCCCCCTCGGACAGGGGGTACGAGCAGTACTTC
CASSLAPSDRGYEQYF
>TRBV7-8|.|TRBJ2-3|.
TGTGCCAGCCAACCGTTTGGGGGAGGAGATACGCAGTATTTT
CASQPFGGGDTQYF
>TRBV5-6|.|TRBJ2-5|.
TGTGCCAGCAGCGACCGGAGGGTCCTTCAAGAGACCCAGTACTTC
CASSDRRVLQETQYF
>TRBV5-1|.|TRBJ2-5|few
TGCGCCAGCAGCGAGCAGGGTTTAGGTTTGGAGACCCAGTACTTC
CASSEQGLGLETQYF
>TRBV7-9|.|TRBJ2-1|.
TGTGCCAGCAGCCGCGGGACGGAAATCTACAATGAGCAGTTCTTC
CASSRGTEIYNEQFF
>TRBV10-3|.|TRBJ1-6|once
TGTGCCATCGCCGAGAACGGGGAGAATTCACCCCTCCACTTT
CAIAENGENSPLHF
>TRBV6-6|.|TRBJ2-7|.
TGTGCCAGCCGGCTTTTCGGGGGCCTCTCCTACGAGCAGTACTTC
CASRLFGGLSYEQYF
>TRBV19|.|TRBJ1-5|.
TGTGCCAGTGGGGGGACCCCGAGATCTGGCAATCAGCCCCAGCATTTT
CASGGTPRSGNQPQHF
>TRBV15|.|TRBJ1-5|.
TGTGCCACCAGCAGGGCACGGGGTCAGGATTCGGGGCAATCTCAGCCCCAGCATTTT
CATSRARGQDSGQSQPQHF
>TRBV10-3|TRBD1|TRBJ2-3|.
TGTGCCACCCTATCACCGACAGGGGGCTCAGATACGCAGTATTTT
CATLSPTGGSDTQYF
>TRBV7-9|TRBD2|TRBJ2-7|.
TGTGCCAGCTTAGGGAGCGGGAGAGGCTACGAGCAGTACTTC
CASLGSGRGYEQYF
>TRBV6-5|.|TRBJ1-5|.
TGTGCCAGCAGTCACCGGAACCCCCATCAGCCCCAGCATTTT
CASSHRNPHQPQHF
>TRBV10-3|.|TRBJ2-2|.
TGTGCCATCAGTGGGGCAAGAAACACCGGGGAGCTGTTTTTT
CAISGARNTGELFF
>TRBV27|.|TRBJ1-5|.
TGTGCCAGCAGTTTGGGAAATAATCAGCCCCAGCATTTT
CASSLGNNQPQHF
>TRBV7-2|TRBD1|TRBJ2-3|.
TGTGCCAGCAGCCGCCGGACAGGGAGCAAGGGCACAGATACGCAGTATTTT
CASSRRTGSKGTDTQYF
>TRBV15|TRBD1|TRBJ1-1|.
TGTGCCACCAGCGGATCAGGCCTCAGGGGGCGCCCCACTGAAGCTTTCTTT
CATSGSGLRGRPTEAFF
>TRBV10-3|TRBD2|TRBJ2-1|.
TGTGCCATATCCCCCGGGGGGAGCTCCTACAATGAGCAGTTCTTC
CAISPGGSSYNEQFF
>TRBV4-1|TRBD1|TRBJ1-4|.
TGCGCCAGCAGCCAGGGACAGGGAAAGAATGAAAAACTGTTTTTT
CASSQGQGKNEKLFF
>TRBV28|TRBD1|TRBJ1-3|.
TGTGCCAGCAGTCTACAGGGGGCTGGAAACACCATATATTTT
CASSLQGAGNTIYF
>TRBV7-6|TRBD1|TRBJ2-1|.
TGTGCCAGCAGCTTAGGACAGGGTAACAATGAGCAGTTCTTC
CASSLGQGNNEQFF
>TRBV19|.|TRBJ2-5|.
TGTGCCAGTAACCCAACCGGGGGTAAGAGGTCCCAGTACTTC
CASNPTGGKRSQYF
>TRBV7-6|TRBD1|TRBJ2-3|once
TGTGCCAGCAGCCCCCAGACAGGGGGAGATACGCAGTATTTT
CASSPQTGGDTQYF
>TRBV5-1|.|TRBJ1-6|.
TGCGCCAGCAGCTTGAACCCGGGTTATTCACCCCTCCACTTT
CASSLNPGYSPLHF
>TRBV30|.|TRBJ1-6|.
TGTGCCTGGAGTGTACTGGACAATAATTCACCCCTCCACTTT
CAWSVLDNNSPLHF
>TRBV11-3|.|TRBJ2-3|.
TGTGCCAGCAGCCTTAGTGGGGCGAGTACAGATACGCAGTATTTT
CASSLSGASTDTQYF
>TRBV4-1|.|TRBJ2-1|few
TGCGCCAGCAGCAGGGGGGAAAACCTATACAATGAGCAGTTCTTC
CASSRGENLYNEQFF
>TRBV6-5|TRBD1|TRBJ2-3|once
TGTGCCAGCAGTATGGACAGGGGGTCGGCAGATACGCAGTATTTT
CASSMDRGSADTQYF
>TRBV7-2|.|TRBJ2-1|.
TGTGCCAGCGGGCCTCGGGGGTACAATGAGCAGTTCTTC
CASGPRGYNEQFF
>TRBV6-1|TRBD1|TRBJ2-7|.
TGTGCCAGCAGCCGGGACAGGGAAGGCGAGCAGTACTTC
CASSRDREGEQYF
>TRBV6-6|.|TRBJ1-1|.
TGTGCCAGCAGGGTCTCCGGGACACAGAACACTGAAGCTTTCTTT
CASRVSGTQNTEAFF
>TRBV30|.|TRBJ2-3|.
TGTGCCTGGGGCGCCGGTGGGCGGGCTACAGATACGCAGTATTTT
CAWGAGGRATDTQYF
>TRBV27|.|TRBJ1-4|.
TGTGCCAGCAGTTTAGTAGGGGCGGGCGAAAAACTGTTTTTT
CASSLVGAGEKLFF
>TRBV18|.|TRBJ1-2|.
TGTGCCAGCTCACCACAGGGTGGCTATGGCTACACCTTC
CASSPQGGYGYTF
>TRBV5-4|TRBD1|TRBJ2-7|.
TGTGCCAGCAGCTCCCCACCGGGACAGGGATTCGAGCAGTACTTC
CASSSPPGQGFEQYF
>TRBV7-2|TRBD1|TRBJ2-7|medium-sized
TGTGCCAGCAGCTTACTAGGACAGGGGTACGAGCAGTACTTC
CASSLLGQGYEQYF
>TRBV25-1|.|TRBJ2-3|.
TGTGCCAGCAGTGAAGGTGCTTCTAGCACAGATACGCAGTATTTT
CASSEGASSTDTQYF
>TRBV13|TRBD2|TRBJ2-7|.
TGTGCCAGCAGCTCACCCAGGGGGACTAGCGGGACCGTCTCCTACGAGCAGTACTTC
CASSSPRGTSGTVSYEQYF
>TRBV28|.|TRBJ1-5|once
TGTGCCAGCAGTCCACAGACGGGGGCAGGGCAGCCCCAGCATTTT
CASSPQTGAGQPQHF
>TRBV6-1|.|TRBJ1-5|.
TGTGCCAGCACCGTGGACCCAAATCAGCCCCAGCATTTT
CASTVDPNQPQHF
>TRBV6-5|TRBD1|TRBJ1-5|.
TGTGCCAGCAGTTCACAGGGGGCGCTTGATCAGCCCCAGCATTTT
CASSSQGALDQPQHF
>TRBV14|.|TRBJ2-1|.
TGTGCCAGCAGCCAGGTGATAGACCCCTACAATGAGCAGTTCTTC
CASSQVIDPYNEQFF
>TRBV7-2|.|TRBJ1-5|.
TGTGCCAGCAGCCTTGACGGCCTACCCAATCAGCCCCAGCATTTT
CASSLDGLPNQPQHF
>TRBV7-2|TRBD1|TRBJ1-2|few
TGTGCCAGCAGCTGGGGACAGGGGAATAAAGGCTACACCTTC
CASSWGQGNKGYTF
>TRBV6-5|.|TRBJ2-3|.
TGTGCCAGCAACCACCGGGGATTGGGCACAGATACGCAGTATTTT
CASNHRGLGTDTQYF
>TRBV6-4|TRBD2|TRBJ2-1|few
TGTGCCAGCAGTCCCATGGGACTAGCGGGAGTTGAGCAGTTCTTC
CASSPMGLAGVEQFF